These 28 T cell receptor beta chains were all obtained from the same sample, sequenced in a study of T cell repertoires in cytomegalovirus infection. TCRdb itself ran the reads through MiXCR, one entry per CDR3 protein. This sample has 680,000 or so distinct CDR3 sequences, with 35% to 40% found just once. The source material was PBMCs. These receptors all stem from a human donor in good health (CMV status not recorded). Some clones in this sample may be carry-over from other donors' samples.

This chain links TRBV28 with TRBJ1-6; D ambiguous. From germline, CDR1 is MDHEN and CDR2 SYDVKM. With 4 bases removed from V and 5 bases from J, the gap between germline ends came to 15 bases. The length of the CDR3 is 16 residues. CDR3 in amino acids: CASSSVIRLHNSPLHF. The CDR3 DNA follows: TGTGCCAGCAGTTCCGTTATCCGCCTTCATAATTCACCCCTCCACTTT.

This chain uses TRBV20-1 with TRBJ1-5, with D tentatively TRBD1 (6 bases). Per the germline V gene, CDR1 is DFQATT and CDR2 is SNEGSKA (reference sequence). Trimming took off 0 bases at V and 1 base at J, with 13 bases between the two ends. The CDR3 is made up of 16 amino acids. This CDR3 is CSARELSGVSNQPQHF. The DNA of the CDR3 is TGCAGTGCTAGAGAGCTCTCAGGGGTAAGCAATCAGCCCCAGCATTTT.

This clonotype was picked up many times. J is TRBJ1-5 and V is TRBV7-8; D uncertain. CDR1 is SGHVS and CDR2 is FQNEAQ in the germline V gene. The CDR3 totals 12 residues. CDR3 amino acids: CAIGTSNQPQHF. Here the CDR3 DNA reads TGTGCTATAGGCACTAGCAATCAGCCCCAGCATTTT.

V usage is TRBV2 and J usage is TRBJ1-5; 7 nucleotides agree with TRBD1. CDR1 is SNHLY and CDR2 is FYNNEI in the germline V gene. V gave up 0 bases and J gave up 4 bases; unmatched junction bases: 9. This CDR3 comprises 17 residues. CDR3 amino acids: CASSEALRTGVNQPQHF. CDR3 DNA: TGTGCCAGCAGTGAAGCGCTTCGGACAGGCGTGAATCAGCCCCAGCATTTT.

This clonotype was seen only once. This chain uses TRBV4-2 with TRBJ2-5, with D unclear. The CDR3 sequence is 15 residues long. Trimming removed 1 base at V and 5 bases at J, with 14 bases between. The V gene's germline CDR1 is LGHNA and CDR2 YNFKEQ. The CDR3 here is CASSQGLPGRETQYF. The CDR3 coding sequence is TGTGCCAGCAGCCAAGGACTTCCTGGCAGGGAGACCCAGTACTTC.

This clonotype has only a few counts. This rearrangement joins TRBV15 to TRBJ2-1, with D unresolved. The germline CDR1 and CDR2 sequences are LNHNV and YYDKDF (reference sequence). The CDR3 totals 12 residues. Trimming took 4 bases from V and 4 from J, leaving 5 bases between them. In DNA form, the CDR3 reads TGTGCCACCAGCACCCTATACAATGAGCAGTTCTTC. Its protein product is CATSTLYNEQFF.

The genes are TRBV7-9 and TRBJ2-3; D is perhaps TRBD1 or TRBD2 (6 bases each). The CDR3 is 15 residues long. The V end was cut by 5 bases, the J end by 3 bases, with 15 bases between. Germline V gives CDR1 SEHNR, CDR2 FQNEAQ (reference sequence). The CDR3 here is CASSKEGVLTDTQYF. CDR3 nucleotide sequence: TGTGCCAGCAGCAAGGAGGGGGTTCTAACAGATACGCAGTATTTT.

This clonotype was seen repeatedly, ten times or more. The CDR3 nucleotides are TGTGCCAGCAGCGACAGGGGGCGGACTGAAGCTTTCTTT. It yields the protein CASSDRGRTEAFF. The chain carries TRBV7-9 and TRBJ1-1, with 10 bases identical to TRBD1. This CDR3 contains 13 residues. From germline, CDR1 is SEHNR and CDR2 FQNEAQ (reference sequence). Trimming took 5 bases from V and 5 from J; bases not matched to a gene: 2.

About this clonotype: No conserved phenylalanine or tryptophan ends this CDR3, so it is likely a read error. The CDR3 reads CASSPGTGVYNEQFL. The CDR3 DNA is TGTGCCAGCAGCCCCGGGACAGGAGTTTACAATGAGCAGTTCTTA. The V and J genes are TRBV12-3 or TRBV12-4 and TRBJ2-1; 8 bases align to TRBD1. The junction had 8 bases not matched to a gene; V was cut back by 6 bases and J by 4 bases. CDR3 size: 15 residues.

This clonotype was detected only a few times. The gene calls are TRBV7-2 and TRBJ2-7, with 10 bases fitting TRBD2. CDR3 size: 15 residues. CDR1 is SGHTA, CDR2 FQGNSA, per germline. The V segment lost 1 base and the J segment 7 bases; nucleotides outside the gene matches: 7. CDR3 in DNA: TGTGCCAGCAGCTTAGACGGACTAGCGGAGGGGGAGCAGTACTTC. Encoded protein: CASSLDGLAEGEQYF.

The chain recombines TRBV11-2 with TRBJ2-5, with 11 positions matching TRBD1. CDR3 length equals 13 residues. The V gene end was trimmed by 4 bases and the J gene end by 10 bases; junction bases not matched to a gene: 5. Looked up from germline, CDR1 is SGHAT and CDR2 is FQNNGV. The CDR3 loop is CASSYDGTGGQYF. DNA of the CDR3: TGTGCCAGCAGCTACGATGGGACAGGGGGCCAGTACTTC.

The chain couples TRBV27 to TRBJ1-5; D is possibly TRBD1 (6 bases). CDR1 is MNHEY and CDR2 is SMNVEV in the germline V gene (reference sequence). V was trimmed by 5 bases and J by 9 bases, leaving 23 bases between them. CDR3 length: 16 residues. The DNA of the CDR3 is TGTGCCAGCAGTCACCGAACAGGAGGGGGAGGACTGCCCCAGCATTTT. Translation gives CASSHRTGGGGLPQHF.

This clonotype was recorded at least ten times. This rearrangement joins TRBV11-2 to TRBJ2-6; D is unresolved. V lost 5 bases and J 0 bases, leaving 8 bases between the germline ends. Per germline, CDR1 SGHAT and CDR2 FQNNGV. The CDR3 consists of 15 residues. CDR3 residues: CASSRSFSGANVLTF. CDR3 DNA: TGTGCCAGCAGCCGGAGTTTCTCTGGGGCCAACGTCCTGACTTTC.

This clonotype was counted a single time. The V call is TRBV28, the J call TRBJ1-4, with unresolved D. The CDR3 sequence is 14 residues long. Germline CDR1 reads MDHEN; CDR2 reads SYDVKM. Deletions cut 6 bases from V and 8 bases from J, with 16 bases between. The CDR3 loop reads CASSPGPRKEKLFF. CDR3 nucleotides: TGTGCCAGCAGCCCGGGCCCTCGGAAAGAAAAACTGTTTTTT. The full variable domain, in which reference TRBV28 and TRBJ1-4 provide the parts outside the CDR3, is DVKVTQSSRYLVKRTGEKVFLECVQDMDHENMFWYRQDPGLGLRLIYFSYDVKMKEKGDIPEGYSVSREKKERFSLILESASTNQTSMYLCASSPGPRKEKLFFGSGTQLSVL.

This clonotype has more than one count but fewer than ten. V gene TRBV19 combines with J gene TRBJ1-1; the D gene is possibly TRBD1 (5 bases). The V gene lost 7 bases and the J gene lost 2 bases, with 14 bases spanning the gap. Germline V lookup: CDR1 LNHDA, CDR2 SQIVND (reference sequence). CDR3 length equals 14 residues. The CDR3: CASTRVRTNTEAFF. The CDR3 DNA sequence: TGTGCCAGTACCAGGGTGAGAACCAACACTGAAGCTTTCTTT.

The V and J genes are TRBV2 and TRBJ2-5; D is perhaps TRBD2 (6 bases). The CDR3 is 15 residues long. Looked up from germline, CDR1 is SNHLY and CDR2 is FYNNEI. V was clipped by 7 bases and J by 3 bases, with 18 bases between them. The CDR3 DNA sequence: TGTGCCAGCAACGTTGGCGGGGCGGGGAAAGAGACCCAGTACTTC. Translating gives CASNVGGAGKETQYF.

This clonotype has more than one count but fewer than ten. The chain links TRBV6-1 to TRBJ2-7; tentatively, D is TRBD2 (6 bases). The CDR3 covers 11 residues. Trimming removed 6 bases at V and 5 bases at J, with 8 bases between. The V gene's germline CDR1 is MNHNS and CDR2 SASEGT. CDR3 residues: CASSGLNEQYF. The CDR3 DNA follows: TGTGCCAGCAGCGGACTAAACGAGCAGTACTTC.

The rearrangement uses TRBV27 and TRBJ2-3; no clear D. This CDR3 is 14 amino acids long. From germline, CDR1 is MNHEY and CDR2 SMNVEV (reference sequence). The V end was cut by 6 bases, the J end by 1 base, with 11 bases between. DNA of the CDR3: TGTGCCAGCAGGTTCGGCGCGGGCACAGATACGCAGTATTTT. It encodes CASRFGAGTDTQYF.

This clonotype turned up a few times. The chain links TRBV6-2 or TRBV6-3 to TRBJ2-1; TRBD2 agrees at 13 bases. CDR1 is MNHEY, CDR2 SVGEGT, per germline. J lost 7 bases, V lost 0 bases, and 0 bases had no gene match. The length of the CDR3 is 15 residues. DNA for the CDR3: TGTGCCAGCAGTTACTCGGGACTAGCGGGGAATGAGCAGTTCTTC. It translates to CASSYSGLAGNEQFF.

In DNA, the CDR3 is TGTGCCAGCAGCCCGGACGCGGCGGCCAAAAACATTCAGTACTTC. It codes for CASSPDAAAKNIQYF. The J gene is TRBJ2-4, the V gene TRBV5-5; D unresolved. The germline V and J ends were trimmed by 4 bases and 1 base, with 12 bases remaining between them. The CDR3 contains 15 residues. Looked up from germline, CDR1 is SGHKS and CDR2 is YYEKEE (reference sequence).

The chain employs TRBV28 and TRBJ2-2; TRBD1 matches at 7 bases. The CDR3 covers 15 residues. The germline CDR1 and CDR2 sequences are MDHEN and SYDVKM. V was pared by 6 bases and J by 1 base, with 5 bases of the junction left unmatched. The CDR3 reads CASSGQAMNTGELFF. DNA for the CDR3: TGTGCCAGCAGCGGACAGGCGATGAACACCGGGGAGCTGTTTTTT.

The chain employs TRBV29-1 and TRBJ1-1; D is ambiguous. V lost 7 bases and J lost 1, with 13 bases in between. Germline lookup yields CDR1 SQVTM and CDR2 ANQGSEA. This CDR3 is built from 13 residues. The chain's CDR3 is CSALSQGNTEAFF. The CDR3 bases are TGCAGCGCCCTATCACAAGGGAACACTGAAGCTTTCTTT.

The chain combines TRBV4-1 with TRBJ2-5; no reliable D call. V dropped 1 base and J dropped 0 bases, with 6 bases sitting between them. Germline CDR1 reads MGHRA; CDR2 reads YSYEKL. The CDR3 loop spans 14 amino acids. CDR3: CASSQVLHQETQYF. CDR3 DNA sequence: TGCGCCAGCAGCCAAGTTTTGCACCAAGAGACCCAGTACTTC.

The gene calls are TRBV6-5 and TRBJ1-2; TRBD1 is a possible D gene (5 bases). The CDR3 covers 14 residues. Trimming removed 5 bases from V and 5 bases from J, with 15 bases in between. CDR1 is MNHEY, CDR2 SVGAGI, per germline. CDR3 DNA: TGTGCCAGCAGTGACGGGGCGGGTTCTTATGGCTACACCTTC. As protein: CASSDGAGSYGYTF.

This clonotype was found a few times. The CDR3 reads CASSSTGAQPQHF. CDR3 nucleotides: TGTGCCAGCAGTTCTACAGGGGCTCAGCCCCAGCATTTT. The chain combines TRBV28 with TRBJ1-5; 7 bases agree with TRBD1. The CDR3 extends over 13 amino acids. Looked up from germline, CDR1 is MDHEN and CDR2 is SYDVKM. The trim removed 4 bases at V and 6 bases at J, leaving 3 bases unmatched.

This clonotype has more than one count but fewer than ten. The chain uses TRBV20-1 and TRBJ2-7; TRBD1 matches at 8 bases. Germline lookup yields CDR1 DFQATT and CDR2 SNEGSKA (reference sequence). This CDR3 spans 12 amino acids. Unmatched junction bases numbered 6, after V lost 6 bases and J lost 5 bases. The CDR3 coding sequence is TGCAGTGCCCGTAGGACAGGGAACGAGCAGTACTTC. Its protein product is CSARRTGNEQYF.

The chain recombines TRBV2 with TRBJ1-4; unclear D gene. V was cut by 3 bases and J by 11 bases, with 10 bases left in between. The germline gives CDR1 SNHLY, CDR2 FYNNEI. This CDR3 spans 12 amino acids. CDR3 in amino acids: CASSEEWYKLFF. The CDR3 DNA is TGTGCCAGCAGTGAGGAGTGGTACAAACTGTTTTTT.

In this sample, this clonotype turned up a few times. The chain is built from TRBV28 and TRBJ2-7, with D perhaps TRBD2 (5 bases). This CDR3 is built from 12 residues. Germline V gene data show CDR1 as MDHEN and CDR2 as SYDVKM. The germline V and J ends were trimmed by 6 bases and 12 bases, with 18 bases remaining between them. The CDR3 reads CASSPTPATRYF. In DNA form, the CDR3 reads TGTGCCAGCAGCCCAACACCTGCAACTAGGTACTTC. The full variable domain, its missing parts supplied by reference TRBV28 and TRBJ2-7, is DVKVTQSSRYLVKRTGEKVFLECVQDMDHENMFWYRQDPGLGLRLIYFSYDVKMKEKGDIPEGYSVSREKKERFSLILESASTNQTSMYLCASSPTPATRYFGPGTRLTVT.